The present T cell receptor (beta chain) was sequenced within a study of CD8 T cells in Susac syndrome. CD8+ and CD4+ T cells taken from blood had their TCR beta sequenced. Multiple sclerosis controls were treatment-naive patients with stable or active relapsing-remitting disease. Bulk CD8+ and CD4+ cells came from magnetic negative isolation; CD8+ TEMRA by FACS. The authors reverse transcribed roughly 0.5 to 1 ug RNA with random hexamers. The authors amplified TCR beta CDR3 across 54 Vbeta and 13 Jbeta using immunoSEQ multiplex PCR. TCRdb redid the calling of the immunoSEQ multiplex PCR reads with MiXCR, one entry per CDR3 protein. The sample lists a few hundred thousand distinct CDR3 sequences, approximately 95% occurring once. The CDR3 contains 11 residues. CDR1 is SGHNT and CDR2 is YYREEE in the germline V gene (reference sequence). The germline V and J ends were trimmed by 5 bases and 12 bases, with 12 bases remaining between them.

V usage is TRBV5-4 and J usage is TRBJ2-1; the D call may be TRBD1 or TRBD2 (5 bases each). The sample comprised CD4+ T cells from PBMCs. This clonotype was sampled from a human donor with multiple sclerosis. CDR3 DNA sequence: TGTGCCAGCAGTTGGGACGGCGGGCAGTTCTTC. It encodes CASSWDGGQFF. The complete variable domain, with remaining parts taken from reference TRBV5-4 and TRBJ2-1, reads ETGVTQSPTHLIKTRGQQVTLRCSSQSGHNTVSWYQQALGQGPQFIFQYYREEENGRGNFPPRFSGLQFPNYSSELNVNALELDDSALYLCASSWDGGQFFGPGTRLTVL.